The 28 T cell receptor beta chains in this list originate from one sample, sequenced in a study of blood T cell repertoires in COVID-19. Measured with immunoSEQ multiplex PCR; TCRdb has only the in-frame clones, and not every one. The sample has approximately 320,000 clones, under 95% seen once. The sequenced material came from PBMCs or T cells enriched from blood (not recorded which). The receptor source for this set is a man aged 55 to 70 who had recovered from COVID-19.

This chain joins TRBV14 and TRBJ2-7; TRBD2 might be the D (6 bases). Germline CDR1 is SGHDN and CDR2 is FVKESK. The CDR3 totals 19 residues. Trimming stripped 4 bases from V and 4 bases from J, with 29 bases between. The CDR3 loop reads CASSRGTPHFSDSIYEQYF. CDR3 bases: TGTGCCAGCAGCCGCGGGACTCCACACTTTTCCGATTCGATATACGAGCAGTACTTC.

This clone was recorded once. The CDR3 spells CASSRGSETQYF. The CDR3 DNA sequence: TGTGCCAGCAGTAGGGGGTCGGAGACCCAGTACTTC. V is TRBV11-3 and J is TRBJ2-5; tentatively, D is TRBD1 (6 bases). The CDR3 length is 12 residues. Trimming stripped 6 bases from V and 5 bases from J, with 10 bases between. The V gene's germline CDR1 is SGHNT and CDR2 YENEEA.

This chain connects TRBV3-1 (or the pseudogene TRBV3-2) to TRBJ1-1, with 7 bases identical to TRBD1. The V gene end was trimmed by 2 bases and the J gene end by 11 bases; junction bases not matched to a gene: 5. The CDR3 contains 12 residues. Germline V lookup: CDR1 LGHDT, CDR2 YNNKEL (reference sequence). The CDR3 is CASSQTGVRAFF. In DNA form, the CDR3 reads TGTGCCAGCAGCCAAACAGGGGTTCGGGCTTTCTTT.

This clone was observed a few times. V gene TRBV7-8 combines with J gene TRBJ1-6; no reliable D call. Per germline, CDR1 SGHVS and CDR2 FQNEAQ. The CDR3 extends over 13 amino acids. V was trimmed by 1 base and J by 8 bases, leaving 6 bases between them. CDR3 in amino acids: CASSLVRDSPLHF. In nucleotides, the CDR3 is TGTGCCAGCAGCTTAGTGCGGGATTCACCCCTCCACTTT.

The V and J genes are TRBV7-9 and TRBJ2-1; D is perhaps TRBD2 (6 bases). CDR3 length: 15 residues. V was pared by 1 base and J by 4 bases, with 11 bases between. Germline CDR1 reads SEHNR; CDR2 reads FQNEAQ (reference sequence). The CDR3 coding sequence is TGTGCCAGCAGCTTAGGCGGGACTTCATACAATGAGCAGTTCTTC. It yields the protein CASSLGGTSYNEQFF.

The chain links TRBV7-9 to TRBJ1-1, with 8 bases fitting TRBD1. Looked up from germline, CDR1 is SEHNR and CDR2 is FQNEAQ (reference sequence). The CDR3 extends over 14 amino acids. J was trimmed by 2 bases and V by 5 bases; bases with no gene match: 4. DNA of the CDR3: TGTGCCAGCAGCAAAGGACAGGGTAACACTGAAGCTTTCTTT. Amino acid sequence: CASSKGQGNTEAFF.

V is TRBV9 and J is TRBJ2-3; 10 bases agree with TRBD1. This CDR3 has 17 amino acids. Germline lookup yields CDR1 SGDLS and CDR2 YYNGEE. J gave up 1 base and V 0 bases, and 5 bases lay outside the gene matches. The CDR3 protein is CASSVAAGTGGTDTQYF. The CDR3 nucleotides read TGTGCCAGCAGCGTAGCTGCCGGGACAGGGGGCACAGATACGCAGTATTTT. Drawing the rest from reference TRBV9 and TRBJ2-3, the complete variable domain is DSGVTQTPKHLITATGQRVTLRCSPRSGDLSVYWYQQSLDQGLQFLIQYYNGEERAKGNILERFSAQQFPDLHSELNLSSLELGDSALYFCASSVAAGTGGTDTQYFGPGTRLTVL.

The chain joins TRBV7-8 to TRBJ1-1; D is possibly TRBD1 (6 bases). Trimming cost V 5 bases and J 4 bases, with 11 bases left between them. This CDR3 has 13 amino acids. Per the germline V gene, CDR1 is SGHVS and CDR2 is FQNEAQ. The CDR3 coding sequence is TGTGCCAGCAGCCGATCAGGGGCCACTGAAGCTTTCTTT. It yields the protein CASSRSGATEAFF.

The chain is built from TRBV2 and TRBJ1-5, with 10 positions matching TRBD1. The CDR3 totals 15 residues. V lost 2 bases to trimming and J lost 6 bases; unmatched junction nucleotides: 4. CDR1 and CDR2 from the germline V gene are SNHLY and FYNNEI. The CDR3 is CASSESGTGVQPQHF. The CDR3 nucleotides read TGTGCCAGCAGTGAATCCGGGACAGGGGTTCAGCCCCAGCATTTT.

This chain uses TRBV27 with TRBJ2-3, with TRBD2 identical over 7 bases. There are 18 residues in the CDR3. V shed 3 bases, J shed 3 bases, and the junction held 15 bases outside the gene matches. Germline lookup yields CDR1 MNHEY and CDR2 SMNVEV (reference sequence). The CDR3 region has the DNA TGTGCCAGCAGTTTCCTTCTAGCGGAACGTTCTAAAACAGATACGCAGTATTTT. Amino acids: CASSFLLAERSKTDTQYF.

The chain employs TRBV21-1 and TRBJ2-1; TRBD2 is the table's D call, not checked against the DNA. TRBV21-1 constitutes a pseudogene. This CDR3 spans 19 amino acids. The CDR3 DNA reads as TGTGCCAGCAGCAAAGCAGGCTTAGCGGGGGGCCCATTTTACAATGAGCAGTTCTTC. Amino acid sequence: CASSKAGLAGGPFYNEQFF.

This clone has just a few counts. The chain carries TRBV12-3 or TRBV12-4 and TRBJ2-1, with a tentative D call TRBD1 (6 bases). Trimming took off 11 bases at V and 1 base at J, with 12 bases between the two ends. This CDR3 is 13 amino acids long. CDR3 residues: CASWGRSYNEQFF. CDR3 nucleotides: TGTGCCTCCTGGGGGCGGTCCTACAATGAGCAGTTCTTC.

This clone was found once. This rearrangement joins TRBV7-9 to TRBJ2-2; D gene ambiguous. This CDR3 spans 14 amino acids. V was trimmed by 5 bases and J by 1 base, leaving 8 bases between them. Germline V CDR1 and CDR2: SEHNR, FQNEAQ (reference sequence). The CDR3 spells CASSPPRNTGELFF. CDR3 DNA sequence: TGTGCCAGCAGCCCCCCGAGGAACACCGGGGAGCTGTTTTTT.

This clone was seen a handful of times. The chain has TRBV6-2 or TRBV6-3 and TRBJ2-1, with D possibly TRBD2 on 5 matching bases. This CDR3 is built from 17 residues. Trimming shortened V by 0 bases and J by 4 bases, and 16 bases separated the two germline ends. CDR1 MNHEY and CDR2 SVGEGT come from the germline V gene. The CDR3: CASSYSGSSGIYNEQFF. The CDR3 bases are TGTGCCAGCAGTTACTCAGGGTCCTCCGGGATTTACAATGAGCAGTTCTTC.

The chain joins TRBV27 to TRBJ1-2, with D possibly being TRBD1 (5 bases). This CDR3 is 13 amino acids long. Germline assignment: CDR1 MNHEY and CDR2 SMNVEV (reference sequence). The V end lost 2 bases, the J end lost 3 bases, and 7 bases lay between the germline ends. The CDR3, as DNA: TGTGCCAGCAGTTTACAGGGATACTATGGCTACACCTTC. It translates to CASSLQGYYGYTF.

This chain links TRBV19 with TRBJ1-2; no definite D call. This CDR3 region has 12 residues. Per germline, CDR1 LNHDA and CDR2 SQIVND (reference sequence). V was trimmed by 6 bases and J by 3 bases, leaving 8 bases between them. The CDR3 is CASSPGDYGYTF. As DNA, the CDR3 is TGTGCCAGTAGCCCAGGCGACTATGGCTACACCTTC.

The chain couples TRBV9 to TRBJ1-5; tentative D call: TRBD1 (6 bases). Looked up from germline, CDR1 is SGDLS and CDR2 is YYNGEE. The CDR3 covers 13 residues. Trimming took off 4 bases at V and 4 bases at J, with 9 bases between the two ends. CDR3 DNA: TGTGCCAGCAGCAGGGGACAAAATCAGCCCCAGCATTTT. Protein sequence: CASSRGQNQPQHF.

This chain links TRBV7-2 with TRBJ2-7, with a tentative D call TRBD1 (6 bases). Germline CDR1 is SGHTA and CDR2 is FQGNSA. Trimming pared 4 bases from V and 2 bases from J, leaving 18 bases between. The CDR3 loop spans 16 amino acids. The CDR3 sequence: CASSSPGKKGAYEQYF. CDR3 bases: TGTGCCAGCAGCTCGCCCGGGAAAAAGGGGGCCTACGAGCAGTACTTC. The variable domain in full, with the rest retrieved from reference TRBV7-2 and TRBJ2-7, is GAGVSQSPSNKVTEKGKDVELRCDPISGHTALYWYRQSLGQGLEFLIYFQGNSAPDKSGLPSDRFSAERTGGSVSTLTIQRTQQEDSAVYLCASSSPGKKGAYEQYFGPGTRLTVT.

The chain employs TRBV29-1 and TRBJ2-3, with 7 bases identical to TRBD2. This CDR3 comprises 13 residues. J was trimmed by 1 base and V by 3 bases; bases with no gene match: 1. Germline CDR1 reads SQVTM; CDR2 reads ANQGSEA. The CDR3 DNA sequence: TGCAGCGTTGATGGGGGGGGCACAGATACGCAGTATTTT. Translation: CSVDGGGTDTQYF.

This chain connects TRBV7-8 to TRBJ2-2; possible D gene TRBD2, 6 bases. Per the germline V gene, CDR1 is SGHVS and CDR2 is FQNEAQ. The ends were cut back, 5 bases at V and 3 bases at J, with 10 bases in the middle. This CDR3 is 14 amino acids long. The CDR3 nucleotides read TGTGCCAGCAGCCCTCGGAGGGACACCGGGGAGCTGTTTTTT. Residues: CASSPRRDTGELFF.

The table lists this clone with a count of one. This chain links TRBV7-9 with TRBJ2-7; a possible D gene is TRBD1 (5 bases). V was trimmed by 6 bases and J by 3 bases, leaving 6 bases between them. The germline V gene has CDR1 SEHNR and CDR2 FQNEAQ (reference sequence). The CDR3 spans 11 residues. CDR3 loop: CASRDSYEQYF. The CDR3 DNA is TGTGCCAGCAGAGACAGCTACGAGCAGTACTTC.

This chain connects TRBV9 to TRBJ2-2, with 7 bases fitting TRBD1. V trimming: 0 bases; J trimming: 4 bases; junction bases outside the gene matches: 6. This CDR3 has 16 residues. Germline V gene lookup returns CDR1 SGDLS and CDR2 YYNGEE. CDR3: CASSVVRDRSTGELFF. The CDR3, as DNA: TGTGCCAGCAGCGTAGTCCGGGACAGAAGCACCGGGGAGCTGTTTTTT.

The CDR3 nucleotides read TGCAGCTCGCAGGGGGATGGGGGCCCGTGGGAGACCCAGTACTTC. It is translated as CSSQGDGGPWETQYF. The chain links TRBV29-1 to TRBJ2-5, with 7 nucleotides matching TRBD1. CDR1 and CDR2 (germline): SQVTM, ANQGSEA. V was pared by 8 bases and J by 5 bases, with 17 bases of the junction left unmatched. CDR3 length: 15 residues.

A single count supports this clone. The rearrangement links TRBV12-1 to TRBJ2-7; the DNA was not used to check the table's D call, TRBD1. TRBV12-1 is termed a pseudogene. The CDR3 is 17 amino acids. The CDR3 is CASSFKMTAILSYEQYF. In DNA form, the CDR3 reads TGTGCCAGCAGCTTCAAGATGACAGCTATTCTCTCCTACGAGCAGTACTTC.

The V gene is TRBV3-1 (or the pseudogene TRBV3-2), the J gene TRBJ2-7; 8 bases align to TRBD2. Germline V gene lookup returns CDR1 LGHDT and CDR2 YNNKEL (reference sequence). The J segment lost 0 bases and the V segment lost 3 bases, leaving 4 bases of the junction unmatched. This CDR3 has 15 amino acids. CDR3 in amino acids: CASSQGGRSSYEQYF. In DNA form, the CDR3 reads TGTGCCAGCAGCCAGGGCGGGAGGAGCTCCTACGAGCAGTACTTC.

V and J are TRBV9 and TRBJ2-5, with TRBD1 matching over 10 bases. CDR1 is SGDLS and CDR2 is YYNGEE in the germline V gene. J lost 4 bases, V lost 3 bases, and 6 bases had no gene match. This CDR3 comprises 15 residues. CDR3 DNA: TGTGCCAGCAGCGAGGGGGGGACAGGGGTAGAGACCCAGTACTTC. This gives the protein CASSEGGTGVETQYF.

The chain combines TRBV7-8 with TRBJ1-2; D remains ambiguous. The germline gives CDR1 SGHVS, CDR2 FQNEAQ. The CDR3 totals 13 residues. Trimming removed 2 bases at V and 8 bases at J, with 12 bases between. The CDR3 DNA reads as TGTGCCAGCAGCTTAACCGCGGGTGCAGGCTACACCTTC. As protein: CASSLTAGAGYTF.

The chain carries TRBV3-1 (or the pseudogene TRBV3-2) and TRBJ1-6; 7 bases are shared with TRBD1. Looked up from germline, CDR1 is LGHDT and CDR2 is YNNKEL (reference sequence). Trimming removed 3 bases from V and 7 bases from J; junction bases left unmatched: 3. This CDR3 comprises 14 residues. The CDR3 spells CASSHRDRNSPLHF. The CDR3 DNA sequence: TGTGCCAGCAGCCACCGGGACAGAAATTCACCCCTCCACTTT.